The 19 T cell receptor beta chains given below trace back to one sample, sequenced in a study of shared clonotypes between healthy human individuals. Only in-frame clones appear in the TCRdb table, and some are missing; sequencing was by immunoSEQ multiplex PCR. The table has roughly 2.6 million clones, around nine tenths seen once. The source material was naive CD4+ T cells sorted from blood. Subset defined: CD45RA+ positively selected. The receptors originated from a man aged 18 to 29 in good health.

This clone is a singleton in its sample. V gene TRBV10-1 combines with J gene TRBJ2-1; 8 bases are a match to TRBD2. The CDR3 is 18 amino acids. CDR1 and CDR2 (germline): WNHNN, SYGVQD (reference sequence). The V gene end was trimmed by 0 bases and the J gene end by 0 bases; junction bases not matched to a gene: 7. The chain's CDR3 is CASSESFLAGDSYNEQFF. CDR3 in DNA: TGCGCCAGCAGTGAGTCGTTCCTAGCGGGCGACTCCTACAATGAGCAGTTCTTC.

The rearrangement joins TRBV18 to TRBJ2-4; perhaps TRBD2 as D (5 bases). V was clipped by 4 bases and J by 3 bases, with 13 bases between them. The germline CDR1 and CDR2 sequences are KGHSH and LQKENI. CDR3 size: 15 residues. The CDR3 coding sequence is TGTGCCAGCTCACTCGGGGTTGGTGGCAAAAACATTCAGTACTTC. This translates into CASSLGVGGKNIQYF.

On this clone: In the same sample, other DNA sequences code for this CDR3. V and J are TRBV18 and TRBJ2-6; D gene uncertain. This CDR3 is built from 16 residues. CDR1 KGHSH and CDR2 LQKENI come from the germline V gene. Trimming took off 0 bases at V and 2 bases at J, with 8 bases between the two ends. The CDR3 DNA reads TGTGCCAGCTCACCACCGGGCGGAGCTGGGGCCAACGTCCTGACTTTC. Residues: CASSPPGGAGANVLTF. Based on the CDR3 plus reference TRBV18 and TRBJ2-6, the full variable domain is NAGVMQNPRHLVRRRGQEARLRCSPMKGHSHVYWYRQLPEEGLKFMVYLQKENIIDESGMPKERFSAEFPKEGPSILRIQQVVRGDSAAYFCASSPPGGAGANVLTFGAGSRLTVL.

The J gene is TRBJ1-1, the V gene TRBV19, with D hard to call. The length of the CDR3 is 13 residues. V was trimmed by 7 bases and J by 0 bases, leaving 9 bases between them. CDR1 is LNHDA and CDR2 is SQIVND in the germline V gene (reference sequence). CDR3 protein: CASTTAVNTEAFF. The CDR3 coding sequence is TGTGCCAGTACTACGGCCGTGAACACTGAAGCTTTCTTT. The complete variable domain, with remaining parts taken from reference TRBV19 and TRBJ1-1, reads DGGITQSPKYLFRKEGQNVTLSCEQNLNHDAMYWYRQDPGQGLRLIYYSQIVNDFQKGDIAEGYSVSREKKESFPLTVTSAQKNPTAFYLCASTTAVNTEAFFGQGTRLTVV.

This chain uses TRBV6-6 with TRBJ2-7; 8 positions agree with TRBD2. V lost 0 bases and J lost 2; bases outside the gene matches: 6. Looked up from germline, CDR1 is MNHNY and CDR2 is SVGAGI (reference sequence). This CDR3 region has 16 residues. The CDR3 nucleotides are TGTGCCAGCAGTTACTCTCGGGGTAGCGGGACCTACGAGCAGTACTTC. Translating gives CASSYSRGSGTYEQYF.

As for this clone: Other DNA sequences in this specimen translate into the identical CDR3. The chain uses TRBV19 and TRBJ2-2; tentative D call: TRBD2 (5 bases). V was shortened by 3 bases and J by 4 bases, with 6 bases between the two germline ends. The CDR3 spans 13 residues. CDR1 LNHDA and CDR2 SQIVND come from the germline V gene (reference sequence). CDR3 sequence reads: CASSIRGTGELFF. As DNA, the CDR3 is TGTGCCAGTAGTATTCGGGGCACCGGGGAGCTGTTTTTT.

The chain links TRBV7-2 to TRBJ2-3; the D gene is possibly TRBD2 (5 bases). V lost 0 bases to trimming and J lost 0 bases, with 10 bases between them. The CDR3 sequence is 16 residues long. Germline V gene sequence: CDR1 SGHTA, CDR2 FQGNSA. The CDR3 region is CASSLASAGSTDTQYF. DNA of the CDR3: TGTGCCAGCAGCTTAGCGTCGGCGGGTAGCACAGATACGCAGTATTTT.

The chain combines TRBV2 with TRBJ2-7, with D perhaps matching TRBD1 (6 bases). The CDR3 is 14 residues long. The germline gives CDR1 SNHLY, CDR2 FYNNEI. V was trimmed by 4 bases and J by 3 bases, leaving 13 bases between them. The DNA for the CDR3 is TGTGCCAGCAGTGCGGAGCAGGGGATCTACGAGCAGTACTTC. Translated: CASSAEQGIYEQYF. Full variable domain (remainder filled in from reference TRBV2 and TRBJ2-7): EPEVTQTPSHQVTQMGQEVILRCVPISNHLYFYWYRQILGQKVEFLVSFYNNEISEKSEIFDDQFSVERPDGSNFTLKIRSTKLEDSAMYFCASSAEQGIYEQYFGPGTRLTVT.

V and J are TRBV27 and TRBJ2-7, with a tentative D call TRBD1 (6 bases). V lost 5 bases to trimming and J lost 2 bases, with 16 bases between them. This CDR3 has 15 amino acids. Germline V lookup: CDR1 MNHEY, CDR2 SMNVEV (reference sequence). In DNA, the CDR3 is TGTGCCAGCAGTCGAGGCAGGGGTTTCACCTACGAGCAGTACTTC. This sequence encodes CASSRGRGFTYEQYF.

The chain employs TRBV28 and TRBJ2-1; D is perhaps TRBD2 (7 bases). Between the trimmed V and J ends, which lost 5 bases and 4 bases, there was a span of 27 bases. Germline V gene sequence: CDR1 MDHEN, CDR2 SYDVKM. The length of the CDR3 is 19 residues. The CDR3 is CASSPPPRGGRDAYNEQFF. CDR3 in DNA: TGTGCCAGCAGTCCCCCCCCGAGGGGGGGCCGTGATGCATACAATGAGCAGTTCTTC.

In DNA form, the CDR3 reads TGCGCCAGCAGCACTGGACAGGCTGCTAACTATGGCTACACCTTC. It specifies CASSTGQAANYGYTF. The V call is TRBV5-1, the J call TRBJ1-2; 7 bases map to TRBD1. CDR1 and CDR2 (germline): SGHRS, YFSETQ. The CDR3 contains 15 residues. Trimming cost V 4 bases and J 0 bases; bases outside gene matches: 6.

CDR3 loop: CASSPDRGEQFF. Here the CDR3 DNA reads TGTGCCAGCAGCCCTGACAGGGGTGAGCAGTTCTTC. The chain is built from TRBV28 and TRBJ2-1, with 8 bases aligning to TRBD1. After removal of 6 bases from V and 9 bases from J, the junction contained 4 bases not matched to a gene. This CDR3 is built from 12 residues. The germline V gene encodes CDR1 MDHEN and CDR2 SYDVKM.

The rearrangement uses TRBV5-4 and TRBJ2-3; the match to TRBD2 covers 12 bases. The CDR3 covers 19 residues. Trimming cost V 4 bases and J 0 bases; bases outside gene matches: 12. The germline V gene has CDR1 SGHNT and CDR2 YYREEE (reference sequence). CDR3 protein: CASSAMTSGGSTSTDTQYF. Here the CDR3 DNA reads TGTGCCAGCAGCGCCATGACTAGCGGGGGATCAACTAGCACAGATACGCAGTATTTT. Variable domain in full (rest from reference TRBV5-4 and TRBJ2-3): ETGVTQSPTHLIKTRGQQVTLRCSSQSGHNTVSWYQQALGQGPQFIFQYYREEENGRGNFPPRFSGLQFPNYSSELNVNALELDDSALYLCASSAMTSGGSTSTDTQYFGPGTRLTVL.

The chain carries TRBV5-8 and TRBJ1-5, with no clear D. CDR1 SGHTS and CDR2 YDEGEE come from the germline V gene. This CDR3 region has 12 residues. The ends were cut back, 4 bases at V and 3 bases at J, with 5 bases in the middle. As DNA, the CDR3 is TGTGCCAGCAGCGCCGACAATCAGCCCCAGCATTTT. Protein sequence: CASSADNQPQHF.

J is TRBJ2-5 and V is TRBV4-1, with TRBD2 identical over 15 bases. The J call may not be correct, given that the DNA end is closer to TRBJ2-7. Germline CDR1 MGHRA, CDR2 YSYEKL. This CDR3 comprises 16 residues. The CDR3 loop reads CASSQGLAGGIYEQYF. The CDR3 region has the DNA TGCGCCAGCAGCCAGGGACTAGCGGGAGGAATCTACGAGCAGTACTTC.

The V call is TRBV7-8, the J call TRBJ1-5, with 10 bases lining up with TRBD1. The CDR3 contains 17 residues. Trimming at V came to 0 bases and at J to 3 bases, leaving 5 bases not matched to a gene. Germline V lookup: CDR1 SGHVS, CDR2 FQNEAQ. The DNA of the CDR3 is TGTGCCAGCAGCTTAGCGCGGGGGACAGGGGTCAATCAGCCCCAGCATTTT. It encodes CASSLARGTGVNQPQHF.

This sequence joins TRBV19 and TRBJ2-7; TRBD2 agrees at 8 bases. Germline loops: CDR1 LNHDA, CDR2 SQIVND (reference sequence). V dropped 5 bases and J dropped 3; count of bases not matched to a gene: 6. This CDR3 comprises 14 residues. DNA for the CDR3: TGTGCCAGTAGTGACCCGGGACTAGGCTACGAGCAGTACTTC. Its protein product is CASSDPGLGYEQYF.

The chain is built from TRBV12-5 and TRBJ2-4; TRBD2 is a possible D gene (6 bases). This CDR3 is built from 14 residues. Trimming shortened V by 6 bases and J by 8 bases, and 17 bases separated the two germline ends. Germline lookup yields CDR1 LGHNT and CDR2 FRNRAP. CDR3 region: CASGDRLGRYIQYF. For the CDR3, the DNA is TGTGCTAGTGGCGACCGGCTAGGGAGGTACATTCAGTACTTC.

The V call is TRBV4-1, the J call TRBJ1-1, with a possible D match to TRBD1 (5 bases). The ends were cut back, 3 bases at V and 0 bases at J, with 14 bases in the middle. In germline, CDR1 is MGHRA, CDR2 YSYEKL. CDR3 length: 16 residues. CDR3 in DNA: TGCGCCAGCAGCCAGGTACCTACAGGTTTGAACACTGAAGCTTTCTTT. The encoded protein is CASSQVPTGLNTEAFF.